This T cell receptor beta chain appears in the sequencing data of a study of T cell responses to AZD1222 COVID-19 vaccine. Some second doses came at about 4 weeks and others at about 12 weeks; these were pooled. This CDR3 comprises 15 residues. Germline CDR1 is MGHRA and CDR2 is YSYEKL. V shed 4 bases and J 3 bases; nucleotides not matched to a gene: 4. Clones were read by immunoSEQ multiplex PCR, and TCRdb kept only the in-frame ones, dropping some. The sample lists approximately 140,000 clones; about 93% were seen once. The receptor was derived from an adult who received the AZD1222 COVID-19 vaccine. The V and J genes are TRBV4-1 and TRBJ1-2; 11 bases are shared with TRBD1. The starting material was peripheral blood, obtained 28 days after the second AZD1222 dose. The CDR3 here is CASSPGQGAHYGYTF. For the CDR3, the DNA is TGCGCCAGCAGCCCCGGACAGGGGGCCCACTATGGCTACACCTTC.